This T cell receptor (beta chain) was captured in a study of shared clonotypes between healthy human individuals. Across the whole study: The study used three CD4 naive, three CD4 memory, two CD8 naive and one CD8 memory plate per donor.

Trimming stripped 6 bases from V and 1 base from J, with 13 bases between. The CDR3 totals 15 residues. Germline CDR1 and CDR2: LNHDA and SQIVND (reference sequence). The assay was run at deep level. Clones were sequenced by immunoSEQ multiplex PCR, and TCRdb holds only the in-frame ones, with some missing. The sample consists of hundreds of thousands of clones, less than 85% of them appearing once. V gene TRBV19 combines with J gene TRBJ2-1; no firm D call. Sequencing was carried out using memory CD4+ T cells sorted from blood. Specified subset: CD45RA-negative fraction. This clonotype was obtained from a woman between 25 and 40 years old in good health. The CDR3 is CASSAFGSSYNEQFF. The DNA for the CDR3 is TGTGCCAGTAGCGCCTTCGGCTCGTCCTACAATGAGCAGTTCTTC. The full variable domain, rest sourced from reference TRBV19 and TRBJ2-1, is DGGITQSPKYLFRKEGQNVTLSCEQNLNHDAMYWYRQDPGQGLRLIYYSQIVNDFQKGDIAEGYSVSREKKESFPLTVTSAQKNPTAFYLCASSAFGSSYNEQFFGPGTRLTVL.